This entry lists 15 T cell receptor beta chains sequenced from one sample in a study of shared clonotypes between healthy human individuals. The data were produced by immunoSEQ multiplex PCR, yet TCRdb's version contains in-frame clones alone and is incomplete. This sample has over 1.4 million clones, with over 95% found just once. Sequencing was performed on naive CD4+ T cells sorted from blood. Stated subset: CD45RA+ positively selected. The origin of the receptors is a man between 25 and 39 years old in good health.

The chain joins TRBV4-1 to TRBJ2-7; D unresolved. The CDR3 spans 15 residues. Trimming took off 1 base at V and 3 bases at J, with 13 bases between the two ends. Germline CDR1 reads MGHRA; CDR2 reads YSYEKL. The CDR3 spells CASSQVSLQDYEQYF. In DNA form, the CDR3 reads TGCGCCAGCAGCCAAGTCTCTCTTCAGGACTACGAGCAGTACTTC.

This rearrangement joins TRBV5-1 to TRBJ2-7; 7 nucleotides agree with TRBD1. This CDR3 is 17 amino acids long. The junction had 14 bases not matched to a gene; V was cut back by 5 bases and J by 0 bases. Germline lookup yields CDR1 SGHRS and CDR2 YFSETQ. CDR3 DNA: TGCGCCAGCAGTTATCCCCTGGGGAAGGGGGCCTCCTACGAGCAGTACTTC. Amino acid sequence: CASSYPLGKGASYEQYF. Full variable domain (missing parts from reference TRBV5-1 and TRBJ2-7): KAGVTQTPRYLIKTRGQQVTLSCSPISGHRSVSWYQQTPGQGLQFLFEYFSETQRNKGNFPGRFSGRQFSNSRSEMNVSTLELGDSALYLCASSYPLGKGASYEQYFGPGTRLTVT.

This chain connects TRBV6-1 to TRBJ1-1; D is uncertain. CDR3 length: 13 amino acids. Trimming pared 4 bases from V and 0 bases from J, leaving 6 bases between. Germline V gene data show CDR1 as MNHNS and CDR2 as SASEGT. The CDR3: CASSVFMNTEAFF. CDR3 coding DNA: TGTGCCAGCAGTGTTTTCATGAACACTGAAGCTTTCTTT.

The genes are TRBV7-7 and TRBJ2-5; 9 nucleotides match TRBD1. The CDR3 is 14 residues long. Germline V gene lookup returns CDR1 SSHAT and CDR2 FNYEAQ (reference sequence). The V segment lost 4 bases and the J segment 4 bases; nucleotides outside the gene matches: 4. This CDR3 reads CASSSTTGGETQYF. The CDR3 DNA reads as TGTGCCAGCAGCTCCACGACAGGGGGAGAGACCCAGTACTTC.

Regarding this clone: Other DNA sequences of this sample code for an identical CDR3. The chain recombines TRBV5-1 with TRBJ2-1; 9 bases are a match to TRBD2. The CDR3 is made up of 15 amino acids. After removal of 5 bases from V and 4 bases from J, the junction contained 7 bases not matched to a gene. Germline V lookup: CDR1 SGHRS, CDR2 YFSETQ. The CDR3: CASSSGLAGYNEQFF. DNA for the CDR3: TGCGCCAGCAGTTCAGGGCTAGCGGGGTACAATGAGCAGTTCTTC.

For this clone: One junction end disagrees with the germline gene, perhaps due to a read error. The chain uses TRBV2 and TRBJ2-1; D remains ambiguous. The CDR3 contains 11 residues. CDR1 and CDR2 from the germline V gene are SNHLY and FYNNEI. The DNA for the CDR3 is TGTGCCAGCAGGGAAGTGGTTGAGCAGTTCTTC. Encoded protein: CASREVVEQFF.

A word on this clone: The sample carries other DNA sequences with the same CDR3. The chain combines TRBV11-2 with TRBJ1-1; D not certain. Germline-derived CDR1 and CDR2 are SGHAT and FQNNGV. The germline V and J ends were trimmed by 5 bases and 1 base, with 8 bases remaining between them. The CDR3 runs to 13 residues. As DNA, the CDR3 is TGTGCCAGCAGCCCTCAGAGGAACACTGAAGCTTTCTTT. Its protein is CASSPQRNTEAFF. The variable domain in full, completed from reference TRBV11-2 and TRBJ1-1, reads EAGVAQSPRYKIIEKRQSVAFWCNPISGHATLYWYQQILGQGPKLLIQFQNNGVVDDSQLPKDRFSAERLKGVDSTLKIQPAKLEDSAVYLCASSPQRNTEAFFGQGTRLTVV.

The V call is TRBV19, the J call TRBJ2-7; 8 bases align to TRBD1. This CDR3 contains 14 residues. V shed 10 bases, J shed 3 bases, and the junction held 11 bases outside the gene matches. CDR1 is LNHDA, CDR2 SQIVND, per germline (reference sequence). CDR3 in DNA: TGTGCCACGTCTTGGGGCGGACAGGGCTACGAGCAGTACTTC. It is translated as CATSWGGQGYEQYF.

As regards this clone: Distinct nucleotide sequences in the sample also encode this CDR3. This chain uses TRBV5-5 with TRBJ2-7, with unresolved D. V dropped 0 bases and J dropped 3 bases, with 4 bases sitting between them. Per the germline V gene, CDR1 is SGHKS and CDR2 is YYEKEE (reference sequence). This CDR3 is built from 12 residues. CDR3 in amino acids: CASSLGVYEQYF. The CDR3 DNA is TGTGCCAGCAGCTTGGGTGTCTACGAGCAGTACTTC. The whole variable domain, remainder taken from reference TRBV5-5 and TRBJ2-7, is DAGVTQSPTHLIKTRGQQVTLRCSPISGHKSVSWYQQVLGQGPQFIFQYYEKEERGRGNFPDRFSARQFPNYSSELNVNALLLGDSALYLCASSLGVYEQYFGPGTRLTVT.

The rearrangement links TRBV5-8 to TRBJ2-7; no reliable D call. Germline CDR1 SGHTS, CDR2 YDEGEE. Trimming pared 7 bases from V and 9 bases from J, leaving 8 bases between. This CDR3 is built from 9 residues. CDR3 coding DNA: TGTGCCAGCGGATTGTGGCAGTACTTC. Its translation: CASGLWQYF.

This sequence joins TRBV7-9 and TRBJ1-1, with D perhaps matching TRBD1 (6 bases). The CDR3 sequence is 13 residues long. V was trimmed by 3 bases and J by 7 bases, leaving 12 bases between them. CDR1 and CDR2 (germline): SEHNR, FQNEAQ (reference sequence). The CDR3 nucleotides read TGTGCCAGCAGCTTCTCCGGGACACTTGAAGCTTTCTTT. It encodes CASSFSGTLEAFF.

Note on this clone: Additional DNA sequences in this sample encode the identical CDR3. The chain employs TRBV5-1 and TRBJ2-3; 10 nucleotides match TRBD2. Germline CDR1 is SGHRS and CDR2 is YFSETQ. The CDR3 is 14 residues long. The V and J ends lost 5 bases and 1 base, in that order; junction bases with no gene match: 1. The CDR3 here is CASSLAGGTDTQYF. The CDR3 DNA reads TGCGCCAGCAGTCTAGCGGGAGGCACAGATACGCAGTATTTT.

The chain has TRBV5-1 and TRBJ2-7; D not resolved. This CDR3 is built from 15 residues. Trimming stripped 0 bases from V and 0 bases from J, with 10 bases between. CDR1 is SGHRS, CDR2 YFSETQ, per germline. This CDR3 reads CASSLERVDSYEQYF. The CDR3 region has the DNA TGCGCCAGCAGCTTGGAACGGGTGGACTCCTACGAGCAGTACTTC.

The V call is TRBV4-2, the J call TRBJ2-2, with D maybe TRBD2 (6 bases). The V gene's germline CDR1 is LGHNA and CDR2 YNFKEQ. The CDR3 loop spans 16 amino acids. V was trimmed by 4 bases and J by 0 bases, leaving 12 bases between them. In DNA form, the CDR3 reads TGTGCCAGCAGCCTTTTAGCGGCCACGAACACCGGGGAGCTGTTTTTT. It codes for CASSLLAATNTGELFF.

The chain recombines TRBV28 with TRBJ2-1, with 10 positions matching TRBD1. The V and J ends lost 2 bases and 14 bases, in that order; junction bases with no gene match: 3. CDR1 and CDR2 from the germline V gene are MDHEN and SYDVKM. CDR3 length: 12 residues. CDR3 in DNA: TGTGCCAGCAGTTTAGGGACAGGGGTGAAGTTCTTC. Translating it yields CASSLGTGVKFF.